This entry features one T cell receptor (beta chain) sequence. These data belong to a study of control samples from healthy donors and cancer patients. CDR1 and CDR2 from the germline V gene are MNHNY and SVGAGI (reference sequence). The CDR3 consists of 17 residues. Trimming took off 5 bases at V and 2 bases at J, with 16 bases between the two ends. Here immunoSEQ multiplex PCR was the method, and the copy in TCRdb shows in-frame clones only, minus some. The data show tens of thousands of clones, roughly 92% seen once. V gene TRBV6-6 combines with J gene TRBJ1-6, with D perhaps matching TRBD1 (6 bases). This TCR derives from a man younger than 40 with colorectal cancer. The sequenced material came from PBMCs. CDR3 in DNA: TGTGCCAGCAGTCCCATTTTGGACAGAACCTATAATTCACCCCTCCACTTT. This sequence encodes CASSPILDRTYNSPLHF.